The 26 T cell receptor beta chains below were found in one sample sequenced in a study of shared clonotypes between healthy human individuals. The method was immunoSEQ multiplex PCR; TCRdb's version includes in-frame clones alone and lacks a portion of them. The profile covers around 700,000 clones, with around 72% appearing a single time and about 1.7% taken by the ten largest. Sample: memory CD4+ T cells sorted from blood. Subset described: CD45RA-negative fraction. Source of these receptors: a woman aged 25 to 39 in good health.

V usage is TRBV5-1 and J usage is TRBJ2-3; no definite D call. Trimming stripped 0 bases from V and 4 bases from J, with 12 bases between. This CDR3 region has 15 residues. Germline CDR1 and CDR2: SGHRS and YFSETQ. CDR3 bases: TGCGCCAGCAGCTTGGTCGTGGGTGGTTCAGATACGCAGTATTTT. Encoded protein: CASSLVVGGSDTQYF.

In this sample, this clone turned up a few times. The rearrangement joins TRBV9 to TRBJ1-1; D is ambiguous. Looked up from germline, CDR1 is SGDLS and CDR2 is YYNGEE. The CDR3 loop spans 15 amino acids. The ends were cut back, 4 bases at V and 1 base at J, with 14 bases in the middle. CDR3 sequence reads: CASSSRPGGNTEAFF. DNA of the CDR3: TGTGCCAGCAGCTCACGACCCGGTGGGAACACTGAAGCTTTCTTT.

This chain links TRBV10-3 with TRBJ1-5; TRBD1 might be the D (5 bases). Looked up from germline, CDR1 is ENHRY and CDR2 is SYGVKD. This CDR3 has 15 amino acids. Trimming removed 3 bases from V and 0 bases from J, with 9 bases in between. This chain's CDR3 is CAISDRGGSNQPQHF. For the CDR3, the DNA is TGTGCCATCAGTGATCGTGGGGGTAGCAATCAGCCCCAGCATTTT.

A few counts support this clone. V and J are TRBV6-5 and TRBJ2-1; TRBD1 agrees at 7 bases. The CDR3 is made up of 13 amino acids. Germline V gene sequence: CDR1 MNHEY, CDR2 SVGAGI. J was trimmed by 7 bases and V by 8 bases; bases with no gene match: 8. The CDR3 DNA sequence: TGTGCCAGCTCCGGGACAGACGGGAATGAGCAGTTCTTC. This encodes CASSGTDGNEQFF.

The genes are TRBV7-6 and TRBJ2-2, with 11 bases aligning to TRBD2. The V gene end was trimmed by 1 base and the J gene end by 0 bases; junction bases not matched to a gene: 4. Germline CDR1 SGHVS, CDR2 FNYEAQ. This CDR3 contains 18 residues. The CDR3 loop reads CASSLVGTSGANTGELFF. In DNA, the CDR3 is TGTGCCAGCAGCTTAGTAGGGACTAGCGGCGCGAACACCGGGGAGCTGTTTTTT.

This clone was found a few times. Other DNA sequences of this sample code for an identical CDR3. The chain has TRBV28 and TRBJ2-7, with D unresolved. The CDR3 is 16 residues long. CDR1 and CDR2 from the germline V gene are MDHEN and SYDVKM. V dropped 2 bases and J dropped 4 bases, with 18 bases sitting between them. In nucleotides, the CDR3 is TGTGCCAGCAGTTTAGACGGTGGCGTCGCCCCGTACGAGCAGTACTTC. Its translation: CASSLDGGVAPYEQYF.

This chain joins TRBV7-2 and TRBJ2-1, with 8 nucleotides matching TRBD2. V shed 7 bases and J 5 bases; nucleotides not matched to a gene: 10. The CDR3 length is 15 residues. Germline assignment: CDR1 SGHTA and CDR2 FQGNSA. Here the CDR3 reads CASKLTVLADNEQFF. CDR3 DNA: TGTGCCAGCAAGCTTACGGTACTAGCGGACAATGAGCAGTTCTTC.

Of note for this clone: Other DNA sequences from this sample encode an identical CDR3 as well. DNA of the CDR3: TGTGCCAGCTCACCGAGGAGGAATGAGCAGTTCTTC. As protein: CASSPRRNEQFF. The J gene is TRBJ2-1, the V gene TRBV18; perhaps TRBD2 as D (5 bases). Germline CDR1 KGHSH, CDR2 LQKENI. Trimming pared 3 bases from V and 7 bases from J, leaving 7 bases between. The CDR3 extends over 12 amino acids.

This chain joins TRBV18 and TRBJ2-5; maybe TRBD1 (5 bases). Judging by the DNA end, TRBJ2-7 fits better; the J call may be wrong. This CDR3 region has 15 residues. CDR1 is KGHSH, CDR2 LQKENI, per germline. The CDR3: CASSPTLGDGYEQYF. The DNA of the CDR3 is TGTGCCAGCTCACCAACGTTAGGGGATGGCTACGAGCAGTACTTC.

The rearrangement links TRBV27 to TRBJ2-3; TRBD2 agrees at 13 bases. The CDR3 sequence is 16 residues long. Germline values: CDR1 MNHEY, CDR2 SMNVEV (reference sequence). V gave up 3 bases and J gave up 7 bases; unmatched junction bases: 7. The DNA of the CDR3 is TGTGCCAGCAGTTTTCTGACTAGCGGGAGGCCTAATACGCAGTATTTT. Translating it yields CASSFLTSGRPNTQYF.

The chain recombines TRBV5-1 with TRBJ2-1; D call uncertain. Germline lookup yields CDR1 SGHRS and CDR2 YFSETQ. V was cut by 1 base and J by 3 bases, with 8 bases left in between. The CDR3 is 14 amino acids. CDR3 DNA sequence: TGCGCCAGCAGCTTGCACAGATACTACAATGAGCAGTTCTTC. Translating gives CASSLHRYYNEQFF.

This chain links TRBV6-1 with TRBJ2-5, with 9 bases matching TRBD2. J lost 6 bases, V lost 4 bases, and 12 bases had no gene match. In germline, CDR1 is MNHNS, CDR2 SASEGT. The CDR3 is made up of 16 amino acids. The CDR3 region is CASSGPWDSGSKTQYF. The CDR3, as DNA: TGTGCCAGCAGTGGACCCTGGGATAGCGGGAGCAAGACCCAGTACTTC.

The rearrangement links TRBV19 to TRBJ2-1, with 12 bases matching TRBD2. This CDR3 contains 16 residues. The V segment lost 10 bases and the J segment 2 bases; nucleotides outside the gene matches: 9. Germline V gives CDR1 LNHDA, CDR2 SQIVND (reference sequence). CDR3 loop: CATRLAGVGAYNEQFF. CDR3 DNA sequence: TGTGCCACCAGACTAGCGGGAGTGGGGGCCTACAATGAGCAGTTCTTC.

The chain links TRBV5-8 to TRBJ2-5, with 7 bases lining up with TRBD2. Trimming took 2 bases from V and 2 from J; bases not matched to a gene: 15. The CDR3 totals 18 residues. Germline CDR1 is SGHTS and CDR2 is YDEGEE. CDR3 coding DNA: TGTGCCAGCAGCTTAGGGAGGGGAGTAGCGGGTGAACAAGAGACCCAGTACTTC. It encodes CASSLGRGVAGEQETQYF.

The J gene is TRBJ1-3, the V gene TRBV6-6; D not certain. V was trimmed by 5 bases and J by 4 bases, leaving 3 bases between them. This CDR3 is built from 11 residues. The germline CDR1 and CDR2 sequences are MNHNY and SVGAGI (reference sequence). The CDR3 DNA sequence: TGTGCCAGCAGTGCCGGAAACACCATATATTTT. Translated, it gives CASSAGNTIYF.

This clone was seen more than once but under ten times. J is TRBJ1-1 and V is TRBV7-8; weak D call: TRBD1 (5 bases). This CDR3 has 14 amino acids. From germline, CDR1 is SGHVS and CDR2 FQNEAQ. Trimming stripped 6 bases from V and 5 bases from J, with 16 bases between. DNA for the CDR3: TGTGCCAGCAGAAAGGGACCACGTCGGACTGAAGCTTTCTTT. It specifies CASRKGPRRTEAFF.

The chain combines TRBV18 with TRBJ2-5, with a tentative D call TRBD1 (5 bases). Germline-derived CDR1 and CDR2 are KGHSH and LQKENI. CDR3 length: 15 amino acids. Deletions cut 6 bases from V and 4 bases from J, with 18 bases between. The CDR3, as DNA: TGTGCCAGCTCTCCCTCTGTAGGGGCACGAGAGACCCAGTACTTC. This gives the protein CASSPSVGARETQYF.

This chain links TRBV5-4 with TRBJ2-7; the D call may be TRBD1 or TRBD2 (6 bases each). Germline V CDR1 and CDR2: SGHNT, YYREEE (reference sequence). This CDR3 is 15 amino acids long. V lost 1 base, J lost 0 bases, and 11 bases lay in between. The CDR3 nucleotides are TGTGCCAGCAGCTTGACGGGGGCCAGCTCCTACGAGCAGTACTTC. It codes for CASSLTGASSYEQYF. Based on the CDR3 plus reference TRBV5-4 and TRBJ2-7, the full variable domain is ETGVTQSPTHLIKTRGQQVTLRCSSQSGHNTVSWYQQALGQGPQFIFQYYREEENGRGNFPPRFSGLQFPNYSSELNVNALELDDSALYLCASSLTGASSYEQYFGPGTRLTVT.

The chain joins TRBV28 to TRBJ1-1, with unresolved D. This CDR3 has 12 amino acids. CDR1 and CDR2 from the germline V gene are MDHEN and SYDVKM. Trimming cost V 5 bases and J 3 bases, with 7 bases left between them. CDR3 bases: TGTGCCAGCAGTACCACTTACACTGAAGCTTTCTTT. This encodes CASSTTYTEAFF.

This clone was picked up one time. The V gene is TRBV6-6, the J gene TRBJ1-5; 8 bases match TRBD1. V trimming: 6 bases; J trimming: 3 bases; junction bases outside the gene matches: 7. Germline assignment: CDR1 MNHNY and CDR2 SVGAGI (reference sequence). This CDR3 has 15 residues. CDR3 sequence: CASSPGQVDNQPQHF. In nucleotides, the CDR3 is TGTGCCAGCAGCCCGGGACAGGTTGACAATCAGCCCCAGCATTTT.

Regarding this clone: In the same sample, other DNA sequences code for this CDR3. The V call is TRBV6-1, the J call TRBJ2-7; D not certain. The germline gives CDR1 MNHNS, CDR2 SASEGT. CDR3 length: 12 residues. The V end was cut by 4 bases, the J end by 3 bases, with 7 bases between. The chain's CDR3 is CASSVRGYEQYF. The CDR3, as DNA: TGTGCCAGCAGTGTGCGCGGCTACGAGCAGTACTTC.

V gene TRBV6-5 combines with J gene TRBJ2-1, with D tentatively TRBD2 (5 bases). The CDR3 length is 15 residues. V was clipped by 0 bases and J by 6 bases, with 12 bases between them. The germline CDR1 and CDR2 sequences are MNHEY and SVGAGI. CDR3 loop: CASSYSSLATNEQFF. CDR3 nucleotide sequence: TGTGCCAGCAGTTACTCGTCTCTAGCCACCAATGAGCAGTTCTTC.

Comment on this clone: Other nucleotide sequences from this sample produce the same CDR3. V is TRBV2 and J is TRBJ2-7; 9 bases align to TRBD1. Germline V CDR1 and CDR2: SNHLY, FYNNEI. This CDR3 contains 14 residues. V was clipped by 5 bases and J by 3 bases; unmatched bases: 5. The CDR3 DNA reads TGTGCCAGCAGTTCCGGGACAGGGTTCTACGAGCAGTACTTC. This codes for CASSSGTGFYEQYF. Complete variable domain (other parts from reference TRBV2 and TRBJ2-7): EPEVTQTPSHQVTQMGQEVILRCVPISNHLYFYWYRQILGQKVEFLVSFYNNEISEKSEIFDDQFSVERPDGSNFTLKIRSTKLEDSAMYFCASSSGTGFYEQYFGPGTRLTVT.

The chain is built from TRBV13 and TRBJ2-7; 10 nucleotides align to TRBD1. Germline lookup yields CDR1 PRHDT and CDR2 FYEKMQ (reference sequence). V gave up 5 bases and J gave up 5 bases; unmatched junction bases: 6. This CDR3 region has 14 residues. DNA for the CDR3: TGTGCCAGCAGCCCCAGGGACAGGGGCCACGAGCAGTACTTC. Amino acid sequence: CASSPRDRGHEQYF.

A word on this clone: The identical CDR3 is also encoded by other nucleotide sequences in the sample. This chain connects TRBV7-9 to TRBJ2-3; D gene ambiguous. Trimming removed 5 bases at V and 4 bases at J, with 10 bases between. The CDR3 sequence is 13 residues long. Per germline, CDR1 SEHNR and CDR2 FQNEAQ (reference sequence). Here the CDR3 reads CASSPRGPDTQYF. Here the CDR3 DNA reads TGTGCCAGCAGCCCTAGAGGCCCAGATACGCAGTATTTT.

This clone was seen just once. V is TRBV18 and J is TRBJ2-7; D may correspond to TRBD1 or TRBD2 (5 bases each). The CDR3 length is 15 residues. Germline loops: CDR1 KGHSH, CDR2 LQKENI. Trimming shortened V by 1 base and J by 7 bases, and 17 bases separated the two germline ends. The CDR3 region is CASSPRFQDEGEQYF. CDR3 sequence (DNA): TGTGCCAGCTCACCACGGTTTCAGGACGAGGGGGAGCAGTACTTC.